The present entry profiles one T cell receptor (beta chain) with its context. Its antigen is not identified. Looked up from germline, CDR1 is SGHTA and CDR2 is FQGNSA. V lost 6 bases, J lost 5 bases, and 2 bases stayed unmatched. The CDR3 loop spans 12 amino acids. The data were produced by immunoSEQ multiplex PCR, yet TCRdb's version contains in-frame clones alone and is incomplete. This repertoire shows 110,000 to 150,000 clones, roughly 87% found once; its top ten account for approximately 10%. This record comes from a study of cytomegalovirus exposure and HLA in healthy donors. Findings and limits, study-wide: According to a subsequent analysis, TCR clusters from the first cohort were inclined to appear together in the roughly 110 validation repertoires. Researchers counted 164 TCR beta chains as cytomegalovirus-associated. Many donors shared some public TCRs, even though most TCR sequences were rare.

The chain carries TRBV7-2 and TRBJ1-2; 8 nucleotides agree with TRBD1. The source of this sequence is a woman between 18 and 29 years old in good health and CMV-seropositive. Sequencing was carried out using PBMCs. The CDR3 DNA sequence: TGTGCCAGCAGTACAGGGGGATATGGCTACACCTTC. Its protein product is CASSTGGYGYTF.